This T cell receptor beta chain was sequenced during a study of blood T cells in healthy people across ages (dated by TCRdb to between 2014 and 2016). Concerning the study at large: In model experiments, template switching captured roughly one uniquely barcoded TCR beta cDNA molecule for every two T cells. For two donors (one aged 18 to 30 and one aged 80 or older), the study analyzed two additional independent replicas of 1 million unique cDNA reads from the same blood draw. Donors were grouped into four age groups: young (average roughly 15 years), middle-aged (approximately 41), aged (roughly 62) and long-lived (approximately 75). Using deep sequencing normalized with unique cDNA molecular identifiers, the study measured how TCR beta repertoire diversity changes with age. To avoid experimental bias, donors of different ages were randomly spread across the sequencing lanes.

Overall study outcomes, separate from this receptor: Because the CMV infection status of the donors was unknown, age-related changes in expanded clonotypes may potentially have been confounded. The long-lived group showed more naive CD4+ T cells, fewer expanded clones and increased TCR diversity than the aged group, suggesting age selection. As age increased, observed TCR beta diversity per million T cells dropped in a roughly linear way, and a significant reduction was already evident by age 40. There was a strong correlation between observed TCR beta diversity and the percentage of naive T cells measured by flow cytometry. Total diversity estimates from one million sequenced T cells were considered lower bounds and underestimates. Bulk unsorted PBMC profiling prevented conclusive comparison of naive and antigen-experienced compartments.

Points on this clonotype: The antigen this receptor binds is unknown. One end of the junction is discordant with germline, which a read error may explain.

The library relied on 5' RACE. Sequencing used an Illumina HiSeq 2500. A second PCR of roughly 7 to 11 cycles was performed with a sample-barcoded 5' primer and a J-beta primer mix. A template-switch 5' adaptor carrying 12 random nucleotides introduced a unique molecular identifier onto each TCR beta cDNA molecule. Each sample yielded at least 2.5 million CDR3-containing paired-end reads. The Mint cDNA synthesis kit, primed by a TRBC-specific oligonucleotide, was used to synthesize first-strand cDNA from all RNA. All cDNA was treated with uracil-DNA glycosylase and then went through a first 18-cycle PCR with the universal primers M1SS and BC2_uni_R. Per the original workflow: Normalization of each sample was performed by random selection of 1 million high-quality reads, each carrying a distinct molecular identifier. Reads with shared molecular identifiers were discarded instead of being binned into consensus sequences. MiTCR, set to a Q25 quality threshold and the strictest error-elimination algorithm, was used for CDR3 identification, clonotype clustering and error correction. A nonparametric unseen species model with Euler transformation was used to estimate a lower bound on total TCR beta diversity. The raw public reads went through TCRdb reprocessing: fastp at Q25, MiXCR clone calling, in-frame beta chains kept. Each CDR3 protein appears once, grouped with its most common genes and DNA. The V and J calls and clone size are TCRdb's, not the authors'. Counted in this sample were hundreds of thousands of distinct CDR3 sequences; around half of them appeared once. Clones ranked in the top ten supply 25% to 35% of the sample.

Systemically healthy Caucasian individuals from Russia, approximately 39 in total and aged roughly 6 to 100 years, were included as donors. Approximately 10 milliliters of peripheral blood were collected from each donor into EDTA-treated Vacutainer tubes. Ficoll-Paque density-gradient centrifugation was used to isolate PBMCs, with at least 6 million per sample. Trizol reagent was used to extract total RNA from the PBMCs, yielding at least 5.5 micrograms per sample. For every donor, flow cytometry on a PBMC aliquot measured the percentage of naive CD45RAhigh/CD27high T cells. The CDR3, cysteine through phenylalanine, is 12 amino acids long. The read is trimmed to its CDR3 DNA, 36 bases read in frame from base 1.

The receptor chain draws on TRBV12-3 or TRBV12-4 and TRBJ2-5, with the D call perhaps TRBD1 or TRBD2, each one matching 5 bases. This sequence was found in a woman in her sixties or seventies in good health. Sequencing was carried out using blood. The CDR3 is CASGLRGSEQHF. The DNA sequence is as follows: TGTGCCAGCGGACTTAGGGGTTCCGAGCAGCACTTC.